This TCR beta chain was recovered during a study of cytomegalovirus exposure and HLA in healthy donors (dated by TCRdb to about 2017). A note on the overall study: In an earlier analysis of several hundred of the donors, about 270 Gb of sequence data and some 100 million unique TCR beta sequences from 180 million or so T cells were reported. An early release covering roughly 580 HLA-typed donors comprised about 300 gigabases of sequencing data and tens of millions of unique TCR sequences. Of the 300 to 500 genotyped donors, less than 85% were placed in the genetic ancestry cluster associated with self-reported Caucasian donors. The study was designed to test whether signatures of past pathogen exposure could be identified by cataloging public T cell receptors. The T cell repertoires of 666 subjects were profiled by immunosequencing and related to cytomegalovirus serostatus. A separate validation cohort of about 110 different subjects was used in addition to the 666-subject first cohort. High-throughput TCR immunosequencing, statistical association of individual TCRs with disease status, and machine learning were combined to predict cytomegalovirus infection status. In a later analysis, previously published TCR beta repertoires from 666 donors were re-analyzed and high-resolution HLA genotyping was added so that TCR occurrence patterns could be studied. Rather than drawing on any new phenotypic data, the later analysis identified candidate immune exposures from TCR beta sequences and the way those sequences occurred across donors. To decide whether each TCR beta V gene segment behaved as functional or pseudogenic, an earlier analysis of some 570 of the donors relied on high-throughput TCR beta sequencing. Donor age, sex, ethnicity and CMV serostatus were collected together with the repertoire data. A later genetic analysis used genome-wide SNP genotypes for about 60% of the roughly 700 donors, treating that subset as a discovery cohort. All discovery cohort repertoires had been generated on a single sequencing platform. Class I and class II HLA loci were covered by the typing at four-digit resolution. The number of typed donors differed by locus: about 629-630 for A, B, C, DRB1 and DQB1; roughly 510 for DQA1; some 590 for DPA1; and roughly 450 for DPB1. Roughly five DR-DQ haplotypes were treated as single units for association and clustering because of strong linkage in the cohort. Across around 400 genotyped donors of the cohort, an average of about 200,000 unique TCR beta nucleotide sequences per donor were sequenced, and around 20% of those sequences were non-productive. What the study reported, not specific to this receptor: In an earlier analysis of under 600 of the donors, most TCR beta V segments were observed in productive rearrangements about 90% or about 30% of the time, broadly matching IMGT annotations. A further reported finding was that TCR beta sequences accurately predicted the HLA-A and HLA-B alleles for most subjects in the first cohort. Immune exposure information for the cohort was limited to CMV serostatus. Correlated functional status among segregating V segments might reflect linkage disequilibrium, but an unknown experimental factor could not be ruled out. In a later genetic analysis, fewer N-insertions in productive TCRs were reported among donors in an Asian-associated ancestry cluster than the roughly 670-donor mean. V-gene and J-gene trimming of TCR beta chains was associated with a missense DCLRE1C variant in a later genetic analysis, and the association was replicated in an independent cohort. Because HLA typing was unavailable for some donors at each locus, only the typed subset was used in association tests. The classifier was reported to diagnose cytomegalovirus status with high specificity and sensitivity in both the original cohort and the validation cohort. In vitro tests confirmed that a few of the cytomegalovirus-associated TCR beta chains recognize cytomegalovirus antigens. At a false discovery rate of 0.05, a later analysis linked under 20,000 TCR beta sequences to specific HLA alleles. When HLA alleles, especially DR and DQ, strongly co-occurred, attributing TCR associations to individual alleles was difficult. In this cohort, only TCR beta chains were sequenced, and detectable features were limited by the absence of alpha or paired-chain data. Most TCR sequences were seen in very few donors, while some public TCRs were found in many individuals. A group of highly shared sequence variants was considered likely to be a technical artifact of the sequencing pipeline. A total of roughly 160 TCR beta chains were listed by the study as associated with cytomegalovirus. According to a later analysis, TCR association rates differed among HLA loci, with DRB1 alleles showing the most associated TCRs and HLA-C alleles showing the fewest. Over 15 rarely observed V segments, including chromosome 9 orphons, were excluded from the earlier analysis of several hundred of the donors because counts were too low. The presence/absence analyses assumed that sequencing depth was roughly uniform across donors, and that assumption may not be true. A later analysis found that HLA-associated TCR beta chains were more clonally expanded and had lower generation probabilities than equally common non-associated chains. The 87-base-pair reads could not distinguish some IMGT-functional V segments, including TRBV6-2 and TRBV6-3, so those segments were excluded. In a later analysis, most CMV-associated TCR beta chains were found to appear HLA-restricted, with HLA associations seemingly driven largely by CMV exposure. The authors suggested that the approach could potentially be generalized to other disease states and immunological phenotypes. Several of the top co-occurrence clusters appeared to be linked to parvovirus B19, influenza, CMV and Epstein-Barr virus, according to a later analysis.

The junction shows trimming of 4 bases on V and 8 bases on J, plus 16 bases between the germline ends. Taken from the germline V gene, the CDR1 and CDR2 loops are SGHAT and FQNNGV. The cysteine opens and the phenylalanine closes a CDR3 of 14 amino acids. Only the CDR3 portion is preserved as DNA: 42 bases, with reading frame beginning at the first base. This clone showed up just a few times. It has no known antigen specificity. No base qualities exist here, and no much larger clone lies one base off it. The cohort comprised more than 550 healthy bone marrow donors. All cohort members were sampled while nominally healthy, although unrecorded immune exposures were likely present. The donor tested CMV seronegative and was one of the 352 seronegative cohort members. Each donor provided a peripheral blood sample, and peripheral blood mononuclear cells were used for TCR beta sequencing. Genomic DNA was extracted from the blood cell samples with the Qiagen DNeasy Blood Extraction Kit.

To prepare the library, the immunoSEQ multiplex PCR assay was applied. The multiplex PCR relied on a mix of 60 forward primers for TCR Vbeta segments and 13 reverse primers for TCR Jbeta segments. A multiplex PCR assay on genomic DNA amplified the CDR3 region of rearranged TCR beta genes. The amplified TCR beta libraries were sequenced on the Illumina HiSeq System as 87-base-pair reads. For the original study's pipeline: Across the roughly 600 repertoires, a later analysis counted tens of millions of unique TCR beta chains, roughly 11 million of which were shared by at least two donors. Raw reads were error-corrected and collapsed into unique sequences by a nearest-neighbor algorithm in which closely related sequences were merged to remove PCR and sequencing errors. CDR3 sequences were aligned to IMGT reference sequences to assign V, D and J gene segments. For a sequence to be retained, at least a six-nucleotide match to both a V gene segment and a J gene segment was required. Rearrangements were classified as productive when the CDR3 lacked stop codons and remained in frame with V and J, and all other rearrangements were classified as non-productive. CDR3 was defined by IMGT convention, running from the second conserved V-encoded cysteine to the conserved J-encoded phenylalanine. In an earlier analysis of around 540 of the donors, sequences lacking an unambiguous match to a single V gene segment were excluded. An earlier analysis of a few hundred of the donors classified V segments as functional when productive rearrangements were above 56.7% and as segregating when the standard deviation between donors was above 5%. A statistical classification framework was built for diagnosing cytomegalovirus status from the catalog of TCR beta chain sequences. In a later analysis, TCR nucleotide sequences were compared against IMGT/GENE-DB human TR gene sequences so that V and J genes could be assigned. In a later analysis, CDR3 sequences and most-parsimonious VDJ recombination scenarios were assigned using the TCRdist pipeline. In a later analysis, every TCR beta chain was defined by the combination of its CDR3 amino acid sequence and its V-gene family, and reads without a unique V-gene family were dropped. As a way to deal with suspected cross-contamination and a sequencing artifact, a later analysis dropped over 550 nucleotide sequences that were highly shared and had low generation probability. In a later analysis, a clonal expansion index was calculated for each public chain from normalized within-repertoire ranks of inferred template counts. In a later analysis, generation probabilities were computed with a VDJ recombination model fitted to out-of-frame rearrangements, and the resulting probabilities were checked against IGoR. A later analysis scored TCR-TCR, TCR-HLA and TCR-CMV co-occurrence with hypergeometric tests, applying a repertoire-size bias correction to TCR pairs. A later analysis estimated false discovery rates by permuting HLA or CMV assignments 20 times. In a later analysis, co-occurring TCRs were grouped using DBSCAN, and TCRdist sequence similarity was added for clustering within HLA-allele-positive subsets. For co-occurrence clustering, repertoires with fewer than 30,000 or more than 120,000 public chains were excluded, along with roughly five repertoires with anomalous nucleotide sharing. Not all clones reach the TCRdb copy of this immuneACCESS table, which keeps in-frame sequences only. Checked studies attribute under half of the gap to unresolved V genes and leave the rest unexplained. Clone size and V and J calls were adopted from that table, with D and trimming inferred from the DNA. Present in this sample are 160,000 or so clones, approximately 76% of which were seen just once. Approximately 1.4% of the sample belongs to the ten largest clones.

The sequencing input was PBMCs. The chain is assembled from TRBV11-2 and TRBJ2-3; TRBD2 could be the D gene, as 6 bases match. This sequence was found in a man aged 60 to 75 in good health and CMV-seronegative. The CDR3 region: CASSSNPGRGTQYF. DNA sequence: TGTGCCAGCAGCTCGAACCCAGGGCGGGGTACGCAGTATTTT.